These T cell receptor beta chains were read from a single sample in a study of T cells in Graves' hyperthyroidism and ophthalmopathy. Each CDR3 protein is one row after TCRdb ran MiXCR on the multiplex PCR reads. The table records about 270,000 distinct CDR3 sequences, about 20% of them present only once. Sequences were obtained from blood. The receptor source for this set is a man aged 25 to 40 with Graves' ophthalmopathy. CDR3s include the opening cysteine and the closing phenylalanine or tryptophan. Each record gives: V gene, CDR3 protein.

TRBV28 CASSTGQGPPGNTIYF
TRBV28 CASSEWGGTEAFF
TRBV11-3 CASSLDYPLINTGELFF
TRBV28 CASSLGRLYTGELFF
TRBV7-9 CASSHTQGSRAEQFF
TRBV28 CASSSTDIRAFF
TRBV11-1 CASSLAAGRAHYEQYF
TRBV20-1 CSARRTSGRGDTQYF
TRBV5-1 CASSLTPRGSEQYF
TRBV20-1 CSSYRESDTQYF
TRBV7-9 CASSLGYRADEKLFF
TRBV6-4 CASSDPRRDTEAFF
TRBV29-1 CSVETSGRVADTQYF
TRBV19 CASSIGQGSVRELFF
TRBV6-1 CASSEEAGINGYTF
TRBV20-1 CSAEWEKETQYF
TRBV3-1 CASSRVGETNNEQFF
TRBV6-1 CASRSGRNRADTQYF
TRBV15 CATSRGKAWEQYF
TRBV6-1 CASSYNRQGPEAFF
TRBV13 CASSLGSGDAYF
TRBV5-1 CASSSSTSGYTDTQCF
TRBV7-9 CASSFERVGNEQFF
TRBV3-1 CASSQANSNYGYTF
TRBV11-3 CASSPGGGAGNDEQFF
TRBV5-1 CASSIRQDERQFF
TRBV28 CASSLLQGQYYGYTF
TRBV10-1 CATSQGVGQPQHF
TRBV28 CASSLQGTNEQYF
TRBV27 CASNELGAPRTGMISEQYF
TRBV5-1 CASSNPGNTGELFF
TRBV7-9 CASSLETSGSYTF
TRBV6-1 CASTSQGTWDGYTF